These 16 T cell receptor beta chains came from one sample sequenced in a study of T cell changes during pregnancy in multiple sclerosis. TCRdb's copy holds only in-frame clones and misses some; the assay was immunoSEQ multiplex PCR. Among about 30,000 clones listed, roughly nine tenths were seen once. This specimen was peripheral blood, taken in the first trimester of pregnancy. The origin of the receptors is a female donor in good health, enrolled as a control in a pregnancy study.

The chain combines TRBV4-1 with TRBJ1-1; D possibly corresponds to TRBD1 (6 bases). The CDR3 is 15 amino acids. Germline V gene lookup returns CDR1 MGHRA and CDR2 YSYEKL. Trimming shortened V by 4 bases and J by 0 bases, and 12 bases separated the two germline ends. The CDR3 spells CASSRQGKMNTEAFF. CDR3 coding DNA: TGCGCCAGCAGCCGTCAGGGGAAGATGAACACTGAAGCTTTCTTT.

The CDR3 nucleotides are TGTGCCAGCAGTACGGGACAGGCTTCTAACTATGGCTACACCTTC. Amino acid sequence: CASSTGQASNYGYTF. This chain connects TRBV6-5 to TRBJ1-2; TRBD1 matches at 8 bases. CDR3 size: 15 residues. The trim removed 5 bases at V and 0 bases at J, leaving 5 bases unmatched. The V gene's germline CDR1 is MNHEY and CDR2 SVGAGI.

The CDR3: CASSPRQLNTGELFF. DNA for the CDR3: TGTGCCAGCTCACCCCGACAGTTGAACACCGGGGAGCTGTTTTTT. V usage is TRBV18 and J usage is TRBJ2-2; TRBD1 might be the D (5 bases). With 3 bases removed from V and 1 base from J, the gap between germline ends came to 9 bases. CDR1 and CDR2 from the germline V gene are KGHSH and LQKENI. The CDR3 contains 15 residues.

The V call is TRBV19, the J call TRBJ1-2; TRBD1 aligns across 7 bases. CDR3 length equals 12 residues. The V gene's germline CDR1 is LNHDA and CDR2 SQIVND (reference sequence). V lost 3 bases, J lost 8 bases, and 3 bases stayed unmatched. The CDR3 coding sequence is TGTGCCAGTAGTATTAAGGGGGCCGGCTACACCTTC. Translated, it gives CASSIKGAGYTF. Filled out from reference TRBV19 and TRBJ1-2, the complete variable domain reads DGGITQSPKYLFRKEGQNVTLSCEQNLNHDAMYWYRQDPGQGLRLIYYSQIVNDFQKGDIAEGYSVSREKKESFPLTVTSAQKNPTAFYLCASSIKGAGYTFGSGTRLTVV.

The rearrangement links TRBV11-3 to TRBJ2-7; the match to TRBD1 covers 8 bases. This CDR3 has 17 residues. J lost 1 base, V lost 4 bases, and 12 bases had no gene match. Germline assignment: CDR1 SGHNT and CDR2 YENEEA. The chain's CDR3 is CASSSPLGQGGSYEQYF. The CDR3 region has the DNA TGTGCCAGCAGCTCTCCCCTCGGACAGGGAGGATCCTACGAGCAGTACTTC.

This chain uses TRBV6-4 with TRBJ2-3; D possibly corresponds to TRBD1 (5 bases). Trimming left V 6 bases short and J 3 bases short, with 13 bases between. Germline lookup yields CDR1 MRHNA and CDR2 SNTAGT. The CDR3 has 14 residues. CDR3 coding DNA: TGTGCCAGCAGACCACAGGCCCAAACAGATACGCAGTATTTT. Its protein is CASRPQAQTDTQYF.

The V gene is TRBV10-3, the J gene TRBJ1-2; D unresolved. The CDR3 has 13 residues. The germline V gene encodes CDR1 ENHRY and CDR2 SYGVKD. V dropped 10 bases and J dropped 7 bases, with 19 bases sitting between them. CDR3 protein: CATSREAIRGYTF. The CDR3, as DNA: TGTGCCACCAGCCGGGAAGCGATCCGTGGCTACACCTTC.

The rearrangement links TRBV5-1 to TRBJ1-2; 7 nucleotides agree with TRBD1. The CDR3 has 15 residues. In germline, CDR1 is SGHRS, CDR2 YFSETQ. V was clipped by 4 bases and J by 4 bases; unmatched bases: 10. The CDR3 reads CASSLGGGTAYGYTF. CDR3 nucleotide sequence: TGCGCCAGCAGCCTTGGAGGAGGGACAGCCTATGGCTACACCTTC. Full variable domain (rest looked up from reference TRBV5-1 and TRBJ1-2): KAGVTQTPRYLIKTRGQQVTLSCSPISGHRSVSWYQQTPGQGLQFLFEYFSETQRNKGNFPGRFSGRQFSNSRSEMNVSTLELGDSALYLCASSLGGGTAYGYTFGSGTRLTVV.

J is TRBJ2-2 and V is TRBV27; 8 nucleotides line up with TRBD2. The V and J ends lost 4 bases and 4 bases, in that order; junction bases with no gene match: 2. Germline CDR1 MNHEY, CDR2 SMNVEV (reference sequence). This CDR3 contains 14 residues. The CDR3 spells CASSWSGSTGELFF. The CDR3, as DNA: TGTGCCAGCAGTTGGAGCGGGAGCACCGGGGAGCTGTTTTTT.

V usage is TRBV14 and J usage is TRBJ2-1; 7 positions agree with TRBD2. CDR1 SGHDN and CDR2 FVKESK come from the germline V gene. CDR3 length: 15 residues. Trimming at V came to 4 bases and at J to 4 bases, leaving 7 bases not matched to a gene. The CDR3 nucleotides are TGTGCCAGCAGCCCAGGCGCTAGCGGTTACAATGAGCAGTTCTTC. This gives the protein CASSPGASGYNEQFF.

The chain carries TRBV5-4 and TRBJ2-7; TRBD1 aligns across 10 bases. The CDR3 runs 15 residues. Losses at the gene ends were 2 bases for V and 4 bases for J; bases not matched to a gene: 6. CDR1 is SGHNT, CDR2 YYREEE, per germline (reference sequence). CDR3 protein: CASSLGGQGKYEQYF. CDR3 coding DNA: TGTGCCAGCAGCTTAGGGGGACAGGGGAAATACGAGCAGTACTTC. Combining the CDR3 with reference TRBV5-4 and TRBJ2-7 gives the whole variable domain ETGVTQSPTHLIKTRGQQVTLRCSSQSGHNTVSWYQQALGQGPQFIFQYYREEENGRGNFPPRFSGLQFPNYSSELNVNALELDDSALYLCASSLGGQGKYEQYFGPGTRLTVT.

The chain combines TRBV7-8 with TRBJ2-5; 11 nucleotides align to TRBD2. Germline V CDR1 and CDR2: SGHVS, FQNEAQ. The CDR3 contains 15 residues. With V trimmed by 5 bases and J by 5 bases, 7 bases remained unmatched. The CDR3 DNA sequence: TGTGCCAGCAGCGCTAGACTAGCGGGGTGGGAGACCCAGTACTTC. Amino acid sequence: CASSARLAGWETQYF.

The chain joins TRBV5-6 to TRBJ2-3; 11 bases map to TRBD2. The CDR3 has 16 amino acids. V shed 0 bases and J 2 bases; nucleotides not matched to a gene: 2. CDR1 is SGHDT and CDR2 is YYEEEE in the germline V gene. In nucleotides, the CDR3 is TGTGCCAGCAGCTTGGAGACTAGCGGGGCCACAGATACGCAGTATTTT. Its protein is CASSLETSGATDTQYF.

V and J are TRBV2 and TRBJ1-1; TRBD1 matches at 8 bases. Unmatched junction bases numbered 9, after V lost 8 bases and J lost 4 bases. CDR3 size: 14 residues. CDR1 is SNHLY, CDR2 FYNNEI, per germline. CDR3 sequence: CASETGVGSTEAFF. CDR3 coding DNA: TGTGCCAGCGAGACAGGGGTGGGATCCACTGAAGCTTTCTTT.

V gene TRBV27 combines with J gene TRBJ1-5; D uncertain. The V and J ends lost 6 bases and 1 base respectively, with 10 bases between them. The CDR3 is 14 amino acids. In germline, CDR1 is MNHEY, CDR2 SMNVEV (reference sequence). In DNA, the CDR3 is TGTGCCAGCAGCCCGAGCGGCAGCAATCAGCCCCAGCATTTT. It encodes CASSPSGSNQPQHF.

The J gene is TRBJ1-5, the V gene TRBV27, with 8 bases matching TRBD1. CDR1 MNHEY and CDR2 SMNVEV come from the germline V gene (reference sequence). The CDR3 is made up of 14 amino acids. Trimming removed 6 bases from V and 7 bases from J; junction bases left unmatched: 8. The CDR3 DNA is TGTGCCAGCAGGTCACGACCAGGGGGCCAGCCCCAGCATTTT. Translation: CASRSRPGGQPQHF.